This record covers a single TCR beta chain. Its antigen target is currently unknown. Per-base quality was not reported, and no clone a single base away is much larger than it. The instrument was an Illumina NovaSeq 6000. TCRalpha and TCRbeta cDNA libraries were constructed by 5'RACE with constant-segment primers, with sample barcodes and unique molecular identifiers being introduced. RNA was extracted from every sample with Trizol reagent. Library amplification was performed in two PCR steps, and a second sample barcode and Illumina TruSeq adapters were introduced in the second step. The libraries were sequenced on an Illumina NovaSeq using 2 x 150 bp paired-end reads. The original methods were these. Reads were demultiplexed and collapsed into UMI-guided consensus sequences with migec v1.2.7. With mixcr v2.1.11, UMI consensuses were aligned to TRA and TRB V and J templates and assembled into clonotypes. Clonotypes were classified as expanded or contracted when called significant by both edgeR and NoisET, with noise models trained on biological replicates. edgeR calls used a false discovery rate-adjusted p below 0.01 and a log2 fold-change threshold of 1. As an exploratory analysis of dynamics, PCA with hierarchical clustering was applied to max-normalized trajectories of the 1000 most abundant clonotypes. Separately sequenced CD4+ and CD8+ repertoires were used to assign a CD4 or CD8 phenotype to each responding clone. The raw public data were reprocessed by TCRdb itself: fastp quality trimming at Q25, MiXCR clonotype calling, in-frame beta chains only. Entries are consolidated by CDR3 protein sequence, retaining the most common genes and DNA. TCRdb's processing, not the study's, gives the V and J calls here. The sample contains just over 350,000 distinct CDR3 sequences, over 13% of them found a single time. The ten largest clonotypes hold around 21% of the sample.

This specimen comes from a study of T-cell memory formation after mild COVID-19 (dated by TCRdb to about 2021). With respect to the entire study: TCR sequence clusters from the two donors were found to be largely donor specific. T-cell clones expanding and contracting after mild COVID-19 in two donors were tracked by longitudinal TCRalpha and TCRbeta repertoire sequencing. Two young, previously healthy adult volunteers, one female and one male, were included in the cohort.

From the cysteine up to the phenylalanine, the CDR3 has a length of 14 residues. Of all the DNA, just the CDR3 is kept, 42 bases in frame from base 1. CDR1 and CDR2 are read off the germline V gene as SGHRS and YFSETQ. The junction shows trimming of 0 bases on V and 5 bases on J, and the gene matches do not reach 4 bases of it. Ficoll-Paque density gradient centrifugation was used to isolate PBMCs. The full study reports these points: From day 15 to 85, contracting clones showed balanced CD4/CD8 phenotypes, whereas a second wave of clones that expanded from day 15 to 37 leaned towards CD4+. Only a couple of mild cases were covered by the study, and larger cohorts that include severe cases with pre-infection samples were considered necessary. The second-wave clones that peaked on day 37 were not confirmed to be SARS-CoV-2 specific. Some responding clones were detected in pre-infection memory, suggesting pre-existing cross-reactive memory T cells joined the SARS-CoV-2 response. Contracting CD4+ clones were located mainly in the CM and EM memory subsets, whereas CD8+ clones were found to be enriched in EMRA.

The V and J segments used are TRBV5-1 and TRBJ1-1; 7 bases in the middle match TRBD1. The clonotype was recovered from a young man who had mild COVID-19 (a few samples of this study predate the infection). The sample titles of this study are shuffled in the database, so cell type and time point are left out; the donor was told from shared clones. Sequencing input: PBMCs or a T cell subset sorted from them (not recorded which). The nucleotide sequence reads TGCGCCAGCAGCTTGGGAGACAGGGTGACTGAAGCTTTCTTT. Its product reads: CASSLGDRVTEAFF.